Below, one TCR beta chain is given with its context. Its specific antigen is unknown. No much larger clone exists at a distance of one base, and base qualities are not known. This sample is drawn from a study of shared clonotypes between healthy human individuals (TCRdb year 2020). Study-level background: The cohort comprised two women and three men aged 18 to 49 years. For each donor, CD4 naive and CD4 memory were each given three plates, CD8 naive was given two plates, and CD8 memory was given one plate. Each donor's leukapheresis produced roughly between roughly 0.85 and 9 billion PBMCs. Blood TCR repertoires of a handful of healthy adults were deeply sequenced to estimate repertoire size and the extent of clonotype sharing between individuals. Different laboratories and diverse techniques were used to prepare libraries and sequence TCR repertoires, to increase sequencing depth and limit assay-specific biases. Results the study describes overall, beyond this receptor: Incomplete sequencing was indicated by rarefaction of sorted-subset datasets, despite the large sequencing depth. Pairwise subsampling led to the expectation that sequencing depth would affect the degree of clonotype sharing among donors. Across four donors, approximately 5% of naive CD4, 3% to 4% of naive CD8, approximately 2.5% of memory CD4, and approximately 0.42% of memory CD8 clonotypes were shared. Sampling was limited to blood, and TCR repertoires in tissue likely differ from TCR repertoires in blood. Because the study included only a small number of donors, the genetic and exposure-history diversity represented was limited. Compared with non-shared clonotypes, the clonotypes found in all four sorted-subset donors had higher generation probabilities. Larger estimated clonotype richness was generally found for naive subsets than for memory subsets.

Donors were healthy HIV-negative adults with no recently reported acute infections or vaccinations. Every donor was a Caucasian adult living in Nashville, Tennessee, USA. CD4+ T cells were enriched by magnetic negative selection; naive cells were then positively selected on CD45RA, and the negative fraction formed the memory subset. After blood collection by leukapheresis, PBMCs were isolated using Ficoll-Histopaque density gradient centrifugation and then cryopreserved in the vapor phase of liquid nitrogen. Analytical flow cytometry was used to check the purity and quantity of each magnetically sorted T cell population. From each sorted fraction, genomic DNA was isolated and quantified by UV absorbance on a Nanodrop 2000c. TCR CDR3 regions were amplified from genomic DNA by multiplex PCR using the deep immunoSEQ assay. Extracted genomic DNA from each cell subset was spread evenly across all wells of several immunoSEQ 96-well plates, with each plate serving as a replicate. Each replicate PCR for sorted subsets received roughly 200 ng genomic DNA, equal to 28,000 or so T cell genomes. The purified libraries were quantified using a Qubit 3.0 fluorometer, sized with a Bioanalyzer 2100, and then quantified again using the KAPA Library Quantification kit. Every immunoSEQ 96-well plate was sequenced on a dedicated single-read 150-cycle Illumina NextSeq 550 flow cell. The original pipeline was this. Because the immunoSEQ output included only junctional sequences and no quality scores, the filtering could not be the same as the filtering used for full-length reads. Sequences were annotated with PyIR, a Python wrapper for IgBLAST v1.9, using IMGT germline references to assign V/J genes and CDR3. Reads were filtered out if the reads had weak V/J assignments (E-value above 1e-6), no CDR3, stop codons, out-of-frame junctions, or ambiguous translated residues. V3J clonotypes were defined by identical inferred V gene, J gene, and CDR3 amino acid sequence. Percentage overlap between repertoires was computed as shared unique clonotypes divided by the size of the smaller repertoire. Richness of each repertoire was evaluated using RTK rarefaction, the Chao1 estimator, and Recon v2.1 estimates of unobserved clonotypes. For all TCRbeta clonotypes obtained by the gDNA method from a few donors, generation probabilities were computed with OLGA. TCRdb re-hosts the immuneACCESS table, in-frame sequences only. Its copies lack some clones; in the studies checked, an unresolved V gene accounts for under half of them, and the cause for the rest is not known. V and J calls and clone size are as listed in that table; D and trimming were resolved from the DNA. The sample records roughly 640,000 clones, roughly 97% of which are singletons. Of the sample, approximately 0.057% is held by the ten largest clones.

Germline trimming amounts to 7 bases on V and 2 bases on J, with 4 as the count of junction bases outside the gene matches. Measured from the cysteine to the phenylalanine, the CDR3 is 13 residues long. The read is trimmed to its CDR3 DNA, 39 bases read in frame from base 1. The germline V gene sets CDR1 to SNHLY and CDR2 to FYNNEI. The TCR was taken from a woman aged 25 to 39 in good health. The chain links TRBV2 with TRBJ2-7, with 8 bases matching TRBD1. Sequenced input: naive CD4+ T cells sorted from blood. Interpreted using the paper, the cell subset or site label stands for: CD45RA+ positively selected. The nucleotide sequence is TGTGCCAGCACCGGACAGGGAACCTACGAGCAGTACTTC. Its coded protein is CASTGQGTYEQYF. The full variable domain, completed from the reference TRBV2 and TRBJ2-7 proteins outside the CDR3, reads EPEVTQTPSHQVTQMGQEVILRCVPISNHLYFYWYRQILGQKVEFLVSFYNNEISEKSEIFDDQFSVERPDGSNFTLKIRSTKLEDSAMYFCASTGQGTYEQYFGPGTRLTVT.